The source of this TCR beta chain is a study of blood T cell repertoires in COVID-19. About the study: Whether acute or convalescent, the COVID-19 samples came from the United States, Italy and Spain.

This clone was detected once. The length of the CDR3 is 15 residues. V dropped 2 bases and J dropped 3 bases, with 10 bases sitting between them. Germline V gene data show CDR1 as MNHEY and CDR2 as SVGAGI. Profiling relied on immunoSEQ multiplex PCR, and the TCRdb table lists in-frame clones only, not all of them. The data show about 200,000 clones, approximately 90% seen once. The Seattle patients, enrolled during active infection, were followed longitudinally. The clonotype originates from a man in his forties or fifties with COVID-19, enrolled during active disease. The chain uses TRBV6-5 and TRBJ1-4, with D perhaps matching TRBD1 (6 bases). The sample taken for sequencing was peripheral blood. CDR3 DNA sequence: TGTGCCAGCAGTTACCTTCGGACAGCTAATGAAAAACTGTTTTTT. Amino acid sequence: CASSYLRTANEKLFF.